The 28 T cell receptor beta chains below come from one sample, sequenced in a study of cytomegalovirus exposure and HLA in healthy donors. Researchers ran the PCR with 60 Vbeta and 13 Jbeta primers. Produced via immunoSEQ multiplex PCR; TCRdb's table is partial and in-frame only. The table lists approximately 150,000 clones, roughly 79% of them singletons. Sequencing was carried out using PBMCs. The origin of the receptors is a male donor in good health and CMV-seropositive.

The chain carries TRBV6-5 and TRBJ1-4; no clear D. V was pared by 6 bases and J by 8 bases, with 16 bases between. CDR1 MNHEY and CDR2 SVGAGI come from the germline V gene. The CDR3 sequence is 14 residues long. The CDR3 is CASRGDWGGEKLFF. The CDR3 DNA sequence: TGTGCCAGCAGGGGTGATTGGGGAGGGGAAAAACTGTTTTTT.

The chain uses TRBV5-8 and TRBJ2-5; weak D call: TRBD2 (6 bases). Trimming pared 4 bases from V and 0 bases from J, leaving 10 bases between. Germline V gene lookup returns CDR1 SGHTS and CDR2 YDEGEE. This CDR3 has 14 residues. The CDR3 bases are TGTGCCAGCAGCCCGGGGGTTTACCAAGAGACCCAGTACTTC. It yields the protein CASSPGVYQETQYF.

The chain has TRBV7-8 and TRBJ2-7; D gene unclear. Germline V gives CDR1 SGHVS, CDR2 FQNEAQ. Trimming took off 2 bases at V and 3 bases at J, with 14 bases between the two ends. The CDR3 is made up of 15 amino acids. The CDR3 spells CASSLLTHLYYEQYF. CDR3 coding DNA: TGTGCCAGCAGCTTATTGACTCATTTATACTACGAGCAGTACTTC. Based on the CDR3 plus reference TRBV7-8 and TRBJ2-7, the full variable domain is GAGVSQSPRYKVAKRGQDVALRCDPISGHVSLFWYQQALGQGPEFLTYFQNEAQLDKSGLPSDRFFAERPEGSVSTLKIQRTQQEDSAVYLCASSLLTHLYYEQYFGPGTRLTVT.

The chain carries TRBV30 and TRBJ2-7, with 7 bases matching TRBD2. J gave up 4 bases and V 0 bases, and 9 bases lay outside the gene matches. Germline values: CDR1 GTSNPN, CDR2 SVGIG (reference sequence). The CDR3 runs 15 residues. The CDR3 nucleotides read TGTGCCTGGAGTGTACTCAGCGGGACGGATTACGAGCAGTACTTC. Its translation is CAWSVLSGTDYEQYF.

The chain joins TRBV11-3 to TRBJ2-2; maybe TRBD1 (6 bases). The CDR3 is 15 amino acids. From germline, CDR1 is SGHNT and CDR2 YENEEA. V lost 5 bases to trimming and J lost 0 bases, with 10 bases between them. The DNA for the CDR3 is TGTGCCAGCAGCCAACAGGGTGCGAACACCGGGGAGCTGTTTTTT. Its protein is CASSQQGANTGELFF. Full variable domain (rest looked up from reference TRBV11-3 and TRBJ2-2): EAGVVQSPRYKIIEKKQPVAFWCNPISGHNTLYWYLQNLGQGPELLIRYENEEAVDDSQLPKDRFSAERLKGVDSTLKIQPAELGDSAVYLCASSQQGANTGELFFGEGSRLTVL.

This sequence joins TRBV7-9 and TRBJ1-2, with TRBD1 matching 7 bases. The CDR3 contains 18 residues. V trimming: 4 bases; J trimming: 0 bases; junction bases outside the gene matches: 14. Germline V gene data show CDR1 as SEHNR and CDR2 as FQNEAQ (reference sequence). The CDR3 DNA sequence: TGTGCCAGCAGCTCGAAACAGGGGCTCTCCAGTACTAACTATGGCTACACCTTC. Protein: CASSSKQGLSSTNYGYTF.

This clone was picked up a small number of times. The rearrangement joins TRBV10-1 to TRBJ2-7; 7 positions agree with TRBD1. The CDR3 is made up of 13 amino acids. V shed 6 bases and J 3 bases; nucleotides not matched to a gene: 5. Germline CDR1 WNHNN, CDR2 SYGVQD (reference sequence). The CDR3 is CASSRDRDYEQYF. CDR3 coding DNA: TGCGCCAGCAGCCGGGACAGAGACTACGAGCAGTACTTC.

The genes are TRBV28 and TRBJ2-7, with 8 bases lining up with TRBD1. Per germline, CDR1 MDHEN and CDR2 SYDVKM. The trim removed 2 bases at V and 8 bases at J, leaving 20 bases unmatched. This CDR3 has 18 amino acids. The CDR3 DNA follows: TGTGCCAGCAGTTTACAGCAGGGGGCGAGGTCGAGGGCTGTGAAGCAGTACTTC. This gives the protein CASSLQQGARSRAVKQYF.

This clone has only a few counts. The rearrangement uses TRBV6-5 and TRBJ2-3; TRBD2 matches 10 bases. CDR3 length: 15 residues. Trimming cost V 6 bases and J 2 bases; bases outside gene matches: 5. Germline V gene sequence: CDR1 MNHEY, CDR2 SVGAGI. The CDR3 here is CASSLLAGATDTQYF. The CDR3 DNA sequence: TGTGCCAGCAGCCTGCTAGCGGGGGCCACAGATACGCAGTATTTT.

This clone was seen a few times. This chain connects TRBV13 to TRBJ1-1; D is perhaps TRBD1 (6 bases). CDR3 size: 15 residues. Germline values: CDR1 PRHDT, CDR2 FYEKMQ (reference sequence). Trimming took 5 bases from V and 0 from J, leaving 13 bases between them. The CDR3 DNA reads as TGTGCCAGCAGCCCTTGGACAGCAATGAACACTGAAGCTTTCTTT. This translates into CASSPWTAMNTEAFF.

The chain carries TRBV28 and TRBJ1-2, with D perhaps TRBD1 (5 bases). Germline V gene sequence: CDR1 MDHEN, CDR2 SYDVKM. Trimming took off 5 bases at V and 6 bases at J, with 10 bases between the two ends. CDR3 size: 12 residues. The CDR3 DNA sequence: TGTGCCAGCAGTCCTTGGGGGGATGGCTACACCTTC. It translates to CASSPWGDGYTF.

The chain couples TRBV7-8 to TRBJ1-6, with 8 nucleotides matching TRBD1. Germline V gene data show CDR1 as SGHVS and CDR2 as FQNEAQ. This CDR3 is 15 amino acids long. V shed 0 bases and J 5 bases; nucleotides not matched to a gene: 0. This CDR3 is CASSLAQGDNSPLHF. CDR3 bases: TGTGCCAGCAGCTTAGCACAGGGGGATAATTCACCCCTCCACTTT.

This clone was recorded a few times. This chain connects TRBV5-6 to TRBJ2-7, with 12 bases matching TRBD1. Germline loops: CDR1 SGHDT, CDR2 YYEEEE. The J segment lost 5 bases and the V segment lost 1 base, leaving 7 bases of the junction unmatched. This CDR3 comprises 16 residues. The CDR3 nucleotides read TGTGCCAGCAGCTTGTGGGGGACAGGGGGCAATAACGAGCAGTACTTC. Encoded protein: CASSLWGTGGNNEQYF.

Remarks on this clone: Other nucleotide sequences in the sample specify the same CDR3. The chain joins TRBV2 to TRBJ1-2; TRBD1 is a possible D gene (6 bases). Germline CDR1 and CDR2: SNHLY and FYNNEI. The CDR3 has 14 residues. V was trimmed by 10 bases and J by 5 bases, leaving 20 bases between them. DNA for the CDR3: TGTGCCATCATCCCGCGGGAGGGGGTGTATGGCTACACCTTC. This gives the protein CAIIPREGVYGYTF.

This chain connects TRBV30 to TRBJ2-3; possible D gene TRBD1, 6 bases. V was pared by 5 bases and J by 4 bases, with 16 bases between. Germline assignment: CDR1 GTSNPN and CDR2 SVGIG (reference sequence). The CDR3 is made up of 14 amino acids. The CDR3 sequence is CAWRDQGPADTQYF. The CDR3 DNA follows: TGTGCCTGGCGTGACCAGGGGCCCGCAGATACGCAGTATTTT.

The rearrangement uses TRBV30 and TRBJ1-4; 9 nucleotides align to TRBD1. V shed 2 bases, J shed 8 bases, and the junction held 6 bases outside the gene matches. The CDR3 is 14 residues long. From germline, CDR1 is GTSNPN and CDR2 SVGIG (reference sequence). The CDR3 DNA follows: TGTGCCTGGAGTCGTGGGACAGGGAACGAAAAACTGTTTTTT. Translation: CAWSRGTGNEKLFF.

The rearrangement joins TRBV6-5 to TRBJ2-7; possibly TRBD2 for D (6 bases). Germline V gene lookup returns CDR1 MNHEY and CDR2 SVGAGI. Trimming took off 0 bases at V and 3 bases at J, with 9 bases between the two ends. This CDR3 contains 14 residues. In DNA, the CDR3 is TGTGCCAGCAGTTACTCACGCGGGGACTACGAGCAGTACTTC. Translation: CASSYSRGDYEQYF.

V is TRBV4-3 and J is TRBJ1-2, with D perhaps TRBD1 (5 bases). Trimming removed 0 bases from V and 2 bases from J, with 7 bases in between. CDR1 LGHNA and CDR2 YSLEER come from the germline V gene. The length of the CDR3 is 14 residues. The CDR3 sequence is CASSQETDNYGYTF. The CDR3 DNA follows: TGCGCCAGCAGCCAAGAGACAGACAACTATGGCTACACCTTC.

V gene TRBV2 combines with J gene TRBJ1-2, with unresolved D. From germline, CDR1 is SNHLY and CDR2 FYNNEI. With 3 bases removed from V and 5 bases from J, the gap between germline ends came to 4 bases. The CDR3 is made up of 11 amino acids. CDR3 nucleotides: TGTGCCAGCAGTGACGGGTATGGCTACACCTTC. As protein: CASSDGYGYTF. Variable domain in full (rest from reference TRBV2 and TRBJ1-2): EPEVTQTPSHQVTQMGQEVILRCVPISNHLYFYWYRQILGQKVEFLVSFYNNEISEKSEIFDDQFSVERPDGSNFTLKIRSTKLEDSAMYFCASSDGYGYTFGSGTRLTVV.

This sequence joins TRBV9 and TRBJ2-1, with 8 bases lining up with TRBD1. This CDR3 is built from 16 residues. Germline trimming cut 0 bases from V and 2 bases from J; bases unmatched to any gene: 4. Germline V CDR1 and CDR2: SGDLS, YYNGEE. CDR3: CASSVVPGGPYNEQFF. CDR3 DNA: TGTGCCAGCAGCGTAGTACCAGGGGGCCCCTACAATGAGCAGTTCTTC. Variable domain in full (rest from reference TRBV9 and TRBJ2-1): DSGVTQTPKHLITATGQRVTLRCSPRSGDLSVYWYQQSLDQGLQFLIQYYNGEERAKGNILERFSAQQFPDLHSELNLSSLELGDSALYFCASSVVPGGPYNEQFFGPGTRLTVL.

The chain has TRBV15 and TRBJ1-2; unclear D gene. The germline CDR1 and CDR2 sequences are LNHNV and YYDKDF (reference sequence). The V gene lost 0 bases and the J gene lost 5 bases, with 16 bases spanning the gap. This CDR3 has 16 residues. CDR3 residues: CATSRDRSTDRYGYTF. In DNA, the CDR3 is TGTGCCACCAGCAGAGATCGGTCAACCGATCGGTATGGCTACACCTTC. The variable domain in full, with the rest retrieved from reference TRBV15 and TRBJ1-2, is DAMVIQNPRYQVTQFGKPVTLSCSQTLNHNVMYWYQQKSSQAPKLLFHYYDKDFNNEADTPDNFQSRRPNTSFCFLDIRSPGLGDTAMYLCATSRDRSTDRYGYTFGSGTRLTVV.

The genes are TRBV5-1 and TRBJ2-3; 9 bases are a match to TRBD2. Germline V gene lookup returns CDR1 SGHRS and CDR2 YFSETQ. V gave up 5 bases and J gave up 4 bases; unmatched junction bases: 8. The CDR3 covers 15 residues. The CDR3, as DNA: TGCGCCAGCAGTCCGAGCGGGGGGATGCCAGATACGCAGTATTTT. Amino acid sequence: CASSPSGGMPDTQYF.

This clone has only one observation. V gene TRBV5-4 combines with J gene TRBJ2-6, with a tentative D call TRBD2 (6 bases). This CDR3 region has 15 residues. Per the germline V gene, CDR1 is SGHNT and CDR2 is YYREEE (reference sequence). Trimming left V 4 bases short and J 2 bases short, with 10 bases between. Here the CDR3 reads CASSPGGTGANVLTF. For the CDR3, the DNA is TGTGCCAGCAGCCCTGGAGGGACTGGGGCCAACGTCCTGACTTTC.

J is TRBJ1-2 and V is TRBV5-6; maybe TRBD1 (5 bases). The CDR3 spans 14 residues. Germline CDR1 and CDR2: SGHDT and YYEEEE. V was pared by 0 bases and J by 5 bases, with 11 bases between. CDR3 protein: CASSLVRTPYGYTF. The DNA for the CDR3 is TGTGCCAGCAGCTTGGTCCGGACACCGTATGGCTACACCTTC.

The rearrangement joins TRBV25-1 to TRBJ2-1; 8 positions match TRBD2. The CDR3 has 16 amino acids. J was trimmed by 2 bases and V by 4 bases; bases with no gene match: 7. CDR1 MGHDK and CDR2 SYGVNS come from the germline V gene. CDR3 sequence: CASSAPGGRAYNEQFF. The CDR3 DNA reads as TGTGCCAGCAGTGCCCCGGGAGGGCGGGCCTACAATGAGCAGTTCTTC.

In this sample, this clone turned up once. The chain carries TRBV7-9 and TRBJ2-1; maybe TRBD2 (6 bases). The CDR3 consists of 16 residues. The V end lost 1 base, the J end lost 3 bases, and 13 bases lay between the germline ends. Germline V gene data show CDR1 as SEHNR and CDR2 as FQNEAQ (reference sequence). The chain's CDR3 is CASSLVGAGFYNEQFF. The CDR3, as DNA: TGTGCCAGCAGCTTAGTTGGCGCGGGATTCTACAATGAGCAGTTCTTC.

The CDR3 DNA is TGTGCCACCGGGCCTCAGCTTGAGCAGTTCTTC. Residues: CATGPQLEQFF. The V call is TRBV15, the J call TRBJ2-1; D call uncertain. The CDR3 length is 11 residues. CDR1 is LNHNV, CDR2 YYDKDF, per germline (reference sequence). Trimming cost V 8 bases and J 9 bases, with 11 bases left between them.

This clone was counted a single time. The chain joins TRBV5-4 to TRBJ2-7; D may be TRBD1 (5 bases). Per the germline V gene, CDR1 is SGHNT and CDR2 is YYREEE (reference sequence). CDR3 length: 15 amino acids. Deletions cut 2 bases from V and 3 bases from J, with 15 bases between. CDR3: CASSFVWTPFYEQYF. CDR3 in DNA: TGTGCCAGCAGCTTTGTGTGGACACCATTCTACGAGCAGTACTTC.